The clone carrying this TCR beta chain was observed once. This CDR3 is built from 16 residues. Germline CDR1 and CDR2: SGHTA and FQGTGA. Trimming left V 4 bases short and J 0 bases short, with 10 bases between. This sample stems from a study of blood T cell repertoires in COVID-19. Study-wide background: The samples span acute and convalescent COVID-19 from the United States, Italy and Spain. PBMCs, B-cell-depleted T cells, or T cells were the source of the cDNA or gDNA that made up the material.

In the authors' methods: Reference gene primers were amplified, and this amplification served to estimate nucleated cell counts. Profiling relied on immunoSEQ multiplex PCR, and the TCRdb table lists in-frame clones only, not all of them. From that table come the V and J calls and clone size; the DNA was used to work out D and trimming. This sample yields around 59,000 clones, of which 80% to 90% are seen a single time; 1.4% belongs to the top ten. This receptor was taken from a man aged 60 to 75 with acute or convalescent COVID-19. The material sequenced was peripheral blood. The chain recombines TRBV7-3 with TRBJ2-6; possible D gene TRBD1, 5 bases. Here the CDR3 reads CASSSTAPSGANVLTF. The CDR3 coding sequence is TGTGCCAGCAGCTCGACAGCCCCCTCTGGGGCCAACGTCCTGACTTTC.